These T cell receptor beta chains were read from a single sample in a study of cytomegalovirus exposure and HLA in healthy donors. Data came from immunoSEQ multiplex PCR; TCRdb stores just in-frame clones and leaves some out. The table shows fewer than 200,000 clones, with roughly 78% occurring only once. Sequencing used PBMCs. Receptor source: a woman in her 40s in good health and CMV-seronegative. Both conserved end residues are part of each CDR3. The order of the fields is D gene, V gene, clone size, J gene, CDR3 protein, CDR3 DNA. A D gene is named only where the DNA matches it firmly. Clone size appears in some rows only: once, few, many, or a class for an expanded clone.

D gene: -
V gene: TRBV7-3
clone size: -
J gene: TRBJ2-1
CDR3 protein: CASSPDTAYNEQFF
CDR3 DNA: TGTGCCAGCAGTCCCGACACCGCCTACAATGAGCAGTTCTTC

D gene: TRBD1
V gene: TRBV6-1
clone size: -
J gene: TRBJ2-7
CDR3 protein: CASHPRGPGEQYF
CDR3 DNA: TGTGCCAGCCACCCAAGGGGGCCCGGCGAGCAGTACTTC

D gene: TRBD1
V gene: TRBV27
clone size: few
J gene: TRBJ2-1
CDR3 protein: CASSYDRGLNEQFF
CDR3 DNA: TGTGCCAGCAGTTACGACAGGGGGCTTAATGAGCAGTTCTTC

D gene: TRBD1
V gene: TRBV6-1
clone size: few
J gene: TRBJ2-5
CDR3 protein: CASSYGTGRVETQYF
CDR3 DNA: TGTGCCAGCAGCTATGGGACAGGGAGAGTTGAGACCCAGTACTTC

D gene: -
V gene: TRBV15
clone size: -
J gene: TRBJ1-1
CDR3 protein: CATSRDVGRLNTEAFF
CDR3 DNA: TGTGCCACCAGCAGAGATGTGGGCAGACTGAACACTGAAGCTTTCTTT

D gene: TRBD1
V gene: TRBV5-5
clone size: -
J gene: TRBJ1-5
CDR3 protein: CASSRTGTGDQPQHF
CDR3 DNA: TGTGCCAGCAGCAGAACGGGGACAGGTGATCAGCCCCAGCATTTT

D gene: -
V gene: TRBV7-9
clone size: -
J gene: TRBJ2-5
CDR3 protein: CASSSFPTSLETQYF
CDR3 DNA: TGTGCCAGCAGCTCCTTCCCGACTAGTTTAGAGACCCAGTACTTC

D gene: TRBD1
V gene: TRBV12-5
clone size: once
J gene: TRBJ1-5
CDR3 protein: CASGQGQGDNQPQHF
CDR3 DNA: TGTGCTAGTGGGCAGGGACAGGGAGACAATCAGCCCCAGCATTTT

D gene: -
V gene: TRBV5-1
clone size: -
J gene: TRBJ2-7
CDR3 protein: CASSAPGHLYEQYF
CDR3 DNA: TGCGCCAGCAGCGCGCCGGGACACCTCTACGAGCAGTACTTC

D gene: -
V gene: TRBV27
clone size: -
J gene: TRBJ2-1
CDR3 protein: CASSLYGQISSYNEQFF
CDR3 DNA: TGTGCCAGCAGTTTATATGGACAGATAAGCTCCTACAATGAGCAGTTCTTC

D gene: TRBD2
V gene: TRBV27
clone size: -
J gene: TRBJ2-1
CDR3 protein: CASSTYPSKSGRVEQFF
CDR3 DNA: TGTGCCAGCAGCACTTACCCTTCGAAGAGCGGGAGAGTTGAGCAGTTCTTC

D gene: -
V gene: TRBV6-6
clone size: few
J gene: TRBJ2-7
CDR3 protein: CASSPGEVNEQYF
CDR3 DNA: TGTGCCAGCAGCCCAGGGGAAGTTAACGAGCAGTACTTC

D gene: TRBD2
V gene: TRBV5-4
clone size: -
J gene: TRBJ2-2
CDR3 protein: CASTPTSGAAAGELFF
CDR3 DNA: TGTGCCAGCACCCCGACTAGCGGGGCCGCGGCCGGGGAGCTGTTTTTT

D gene: -
V gene: TRBV19
clone size: -
J gene: TRBJ1-4
CDR3 protein: CASTPRGRANEKLFF
CDR3 DNA: TGTGCCAGTACCCCGAGGGGGAGAGCTAATGAAAAACTGTTTTTT

D gene: -
V gene: TRBV5-5
clone size: few
J gene: TRBJ1-1
CDR3 protein: CASTIASNLNTEAFF
CDR3 DNA: TGTGCCAGCACCATTGCCTCCAACTTGAACACTGAAGCTTTCTTT

D gene: -
V gene: TRBV7-2
clone size: few
J gene: TRBJ2-7
CDR3 protein: CASSLDRRGYEQYF
CDR3 DNA: TGTGCCAGCAGCCTCGACAGGAGAGGCTACGAGCAGTACTTC

D gene: TRBD1
V gene: TRBV4-2
clone size: -
J gene: TRBJ1-2
CDR3 protein: CASSPRTGGFYGYTF
CDR3 DNA: TGTGCCAGCAGCCCGAGGACAGGGGGCTTCTATGGCTACACCTTC

D gene: -
V gene: TRBV5-1
clone size: -
J gene: TRBJ1-2
CDR3 protein: CASSLARGGGYTF
CDR3 DNA: TGCGCCAGCAGCCTGGCAAGGGGTGGAGGCTACACCTTC

D gene: TRBD2
V gene: TRBV2
clone size: -
J gene: TRBJ2-1
CDR3 protein: CASTGTSGTIYNEQFF
CDR3 DNA: TGTGCCAGCACCGGGACTAGCGGGACCATTTACAATGAGCAGTTCTTC

D gene: -
V gene: TRBV7-2
clone size: -
J gene: TRBJ1-1
CDR3 protein: CASSLGANTEAFF
CDR3 DNA: TGTGCCAGCAGCTTAGGAGCGAACACTGAAGCTTTCTTT

D gene: -
V gene: TRBV5-1
clone size: few
J gene: TRBJ1-2
CDR3 protein: CASSLVGVREYGYTF
CDR3 DNA: TGCGCCAGCAGCTTGGTCGGAGTCAGGGAATATGGCTACACCTTC

D gene: -
V gene: TRBV30
clone size: once
J gene: TRBJ1-2
CDR3 protein: CAWSLAAGYGYTF
CDR3 DNA: TGTGCCTGGAGTCTCGCCGCCGGGTATGGCTACACCTTC

D gene: -
V gene: TRBV7-8
clone size: -
J gene: TRBJ1-3
CDR3 protein: CASSLATVSSGNTIYF
CDR3 DNA: TGTGCCAGCAGCTTAGCGACAGTTAGCTCTGGAAACACCATATATTTT

D gene: -
V gene: TRBV2
clone size: -
J gene: TRBJ2-7
CDR3 protein: CASRAGLSYEQYF
CDR3 DNA: TGTGCCAGCAGGGCGGGTCTTTCCTACGAGCAGTACTTC

D gene: -
V gene: TRBV19
clone size: -
J gene: TRBJ1-5
CDR3 protein: CASSIVTGPNQPQHF
CDR3 DNA: TGTGCCAGTAGTATTGTCACAGGGCCCAATCAGCCCCAGCATTTT

D gene: TRBD1
V gene: TRBV25-1
clone size: -
J gene: TRBJ2-4
CDR3 protein: CACSRSDRGSKNIQYF
CDR3 DNA: TGTGCTTGCAGTAGGTCCGACAGGGGCAGCAAAAACATTCAGTACTTC

D gene: -
V gene: TRBV18
clone size: -
J gene: TRBJ2-5
CDR3 protein: CASSPSDGETQYF
CDR3 DNA: TGTGCCAGCTCACCTTCTGATGGCGAGACCCAGTACTTC

D gene: -
V gene: TRBV5-1
clone size: -
J gene: TRBJ1-1
CDR3 protein: CASSRGAGSDMNTEAFF
CDR3 DNA: TGCGCCAGCAGCCGGGGGGCAGGGTCGGACATGAACACTGAAGCTTTCTTT

D gene: -
V gene: TRBV6-5
clone size: -
J gene: TRBJ2-7
CDR3 protein: CASSSILQGYEQYF
CDR3 DNA: TGTGCCAGCAGTTCCATTCTTCAGGGATACGAGCAGTACTTC

D gene: TRBD1
V gene: TRBV2
clone size: few
J gene: TRBJ2-1
CDR3 protein: CASSRTGYLNEQFF
CDR3 DNA: TGTGCCAGCAGCCGGACAGGGTATCTGAATGAGCAGTTCTTC

D gene: -
V gene: TRBV7-9
clone size: -
J gene: TRBJ1-1
CDR3 protein: CASSLEGLGTEAFF
CDR3 DNA: TGTGCCAGCAGCTTAGAGGGACTGGGCACTGAAGCTTTCTTT

D gene: TRBD1
V gene: TRBV10-3
clone size: -
J gene: TRBJ1-2
CDR3 protein: CAIRQGNYGYTF
CDR3 DNA: TGTGCCATCAGACAGGGGAACTATGGCTACACCTTC

D gene: -
V gene: TRBV4-2
clone size: few
J gene: TRBJ1-5
CDR3 protein: CASSQEKGDTQPQHF
CDR3 DNA: TGTGCCAGCAGCCAAGAAAAGGGGGACACTCAGCCCCAGCATTTT

D gene: -
V gene: TRBV5-6
clone size: -
J gene: TRBJ1-2
CDR3 protein: CASSPERTSSGYTF
CDR3 DNA: TGTGCCAGCAGTCCGGAAAGGACAAGTAGTGGCTACACCTTC

D gene: TRBD2
V gene: TRBV28
clone size: -
J gene: TRBJ2-3
CDR3 protein: CASSLAGGTDTQYF
CDR3 DNA: TGTGCCAGCAGTTTAGCGGGAGGCACAGATACGCAGTATTTT

D gene: TRBD2
V gene: TRBV4-3
clone size: once
J gene: TRBJ2-1
CDR3 protein: CASSQDRASGSNEQFF
CDR3 DNA: TGCGCCAGCAGCCAAGATAGGGCTAGCGGGAGCAATGAGCAGTTCTTC

D gene: -
V gene: TRBV5-1
clone size: -
J gene: TRBJ2-1
CDR3 protein: CASSPSRGSYNEQFF
CDR3 DNA: TGCGCCAGCAGCCCATCCCGGGGGTCGTACAATGAGCAGTTCTTC

D gene: TRBD1
V gene: TRBV5-1
clone size: -
J gene: TRBJ2-3
CDR3 protein: CASSLGQGNTDTQYF
CDR3 DNA: TGCGCCAGCAGCTTGGGACAGGGAAACACAGATACGCAGTATTTT

D gene: -
V gene: TRBV5-1
clone size: -
J gene: TRBJ2-3
CDR3 protein: CASSVGGGPSTDTQYF
CDR3 DNA: TGCGCCAGCAGCGTAGGGGGGGGTCCTAGCACAGATACGCAGTATTTT

D gene: -
V gene: TRBV5-1
clone size: -
J gene: TRBJ1-2
CDR3 protein: CASSLDLGSGLGKGYTF
CDR3 DNA: TGCGCCAGCAGCTTGGATTTGGGGAGCGGGCTGGGAAAGGGCTACACCTTC

D gene: TRBD2
V gene: TRBV20-1
clone size: -
J gene: TRBJ2-7
CDR3 protein: CSTSGGYEQYF
CDR3 DNA: TGCAGCACTAGCGGGGGTTACGAGCAGTACTTC

D gene: -
V gene: TRBV7-9
clone size: -
J gene: TRBJ1-1
CDR3 protein: CASSVRGGGGRGDTEAFF
CDR3 DNA: TGTGCCAGCAGCGTTAGGGGGGGAGGAGGCAGGGGAGATACTGAAGCTTTCTTT

D gene: TRBD1
V gene: TRBV6-5
clone size: -
J gene: TRBJ2-7
CDR3 protein: CASSYQDRPYYEQYF
CDR3 DNA: TGTGCCAGCAGTTACCAGGACAGGCCTTACTACGAGCAGTACTTC

D gene: TRBD1
V gene: TRBV6-6
clone size: -
J gene: TRBJ1-2
CDR3 protein: CASSSGQGDYGYTF
CDR3 DNA: TGTGCCAGCAGTTCGGGGCAGGGGGACTATGGCTACACCTTC

D gene: -
V gene: TRBV27
clone size: -
J gene: TRBJ1-1
CDR3 protein: CASSLEGLTEAFF
CDR3 DNA: TGTGCCAGCAGTTTAGAGGGTTTGACTGAAGCTTTCTTT

D gene: -
V gene: TRBV7-2
clone size: -
J gene: TRBJ2-7
CDR3 protein: CASSLSRFSYEQYF
CDR3 DNA: TGTGCCAGCAGCTTATCCAGGTTCTCCTACGAGCAGTACTTC